Included here is one TCR beta chain sequence, with context. PCR used 60 Vbeta primers and 13 Jbeta primers. Libraries were prepared by immunoSEQ multiplex PCR; TCRdb keeps only in-frame clonotypes and omits some of them. The sample lists about 260,000 clones, 84% occurring once. The data were obtained in a study of cytomegalovirus exposure and HLA in healthy donors. The CDR3 sequence is 16 residues long. V was trimmed by 1 base and J by 9 bases, leaving 19 bases between them. Germline CDR1 reads LGHNA; CDR2 reads YSLEER. The V call is TRBV4-3, the J call TRBJ2-1; D is possibly TRBD1 (6 bases). This TCR derives from a woman aged 40 to 50 in good health and CMV-seropositive. Sequenced input: PBMCs. This CDR3 reads CASSQGGLQGVGEQFF. The CDR3 DNA reads TGCGCCAGCAGCCAAGGTGGGTTACAGGGAGTTGGTGAGCAGTTCTTC.